Given below is one T cell receptor (beta chain) in context. Its antigen is unknown. The sample belongs to a study of cytomegalovirus exposure and HLA in healthy donors. Points from the study as a whole: Later work found most CMV-associated TCR beta chains apparently HLA-restricted.

The primer mix had 60 Vbeta and 13 Jbeta primers. The protocol was immunoSEQ multiplex PCR, while the TCRdb copy is restricted to in-frame clones and leaves out a portion. The sample consists of 95,000 to 110,000 clones, around 77% of them appearing once. The receptor comes from a male donor in good health and CMV-seronegative. Sequencing was done on a sample of PBMCs.

The CDR3 loop is CASSQDWIAGLLPYYGYTF. The CDR3 nucleotides are TGCGCCAGCAGCCAAGATTGGATTGCAGGCCTACTCCCCTACTATGGCTACACCTTC. The chain has TRBV4-1 and TRBJ1-2; the D is unclear. CDR3 length equals 19 residues. The V gene lost 0 bases and the J gene lost 3 bases, with 23 bases spanning the gap. Germline V lookup: CDR1 MGHRA, CDR2 YSYEKL.